This TCR beta chain was sequenced for a study of neoadjuvant anti-PD-1 for oral cavity cancer. The table came from immunoSEQ multiplex PCR; TCRdb's copy has only in-frame clones and leaves some out. The sample consists of approximately 15,000 clones, 40% of them appearing once. V lost 3 bases to trimming and J lost 5 bases, with 15 bases between them. CDR3 size: 15 residues. Germline CDR1 and CDR2: SEHNR and FQNEAQ (reference sequence). This clone was seen ten or more times. Described time point: after neoadjuvant nivolumab, at surgical resection. This chain connects TRBV7-9 to TRBJ2-3; no definite D call. This clonotype originated in a person between 40 and 79 years old with oral cavity squamous cell carcinoma. This material consisted of tumor tissue, taken after nivolumab (anti-PD-1) treatment. The CDR3 is CASSLIDGNRDTQYF. The CDR3 coding sequence is TGTGCCAGCAGCTTGATTGACGGAAACAGAGATACGCAGTATTTT.